This passage covers 3 T cell receptor beta chains from one sample sequenced in a study of blood T cell repertoires in COVID-19. Sequenced by immunoSEQ multiplex PCR; TCRdb stores in-frame clones only, minus some. Of around 220,000 clones listed, 80% to 90% are singletons. Sample: peripheral blood. The receptors were gathered from a man younger than 40 with active or convalescent COVID-19.

The V gene is TRBV10-3, the J gene TRBJ2-5; possibly TRBD1 for D (6 bases). The germline gives CDR1 ENHRY, CDR2 SYGVKD. The CDR3 consists of 12 residues. Deletions cut 10 bases from V and 1 base from J, with 10 bases between. The CDR3, as DNA: TGTGCCACCGCAGGGGTCCAAGAGACCCAGTACTTC. Translating gives CATAGVQETQYF.

This chain connects TRBV2 to TRBJ2-7; possibly TRBD1 for D (5 bases). The germline V and J ends were trimmed by 8 bases and 4 bases, with 9 bases remaining between them. CDR1 is SNHLY and CDR2 is FYNNEI in the germline V gene. The CDR3 runs 11 residues. The CDR3, as DNA: TGTGCCAGCGGCAGGGATTACGAGCAGTACTTC. Residues: CASGRDYEQYF.

This clone has only a few counts. V and J are TRBV3-1 (or the pseudogene TRBV3-2) and TRBJ1-6; D unresolved. From germline, CDR1 is LGHDT and CDR2 YNNKEL (reference sequence). V was pared by 8 bases and J by 1 base, with 12 bases between. The CDR3 is made up of 15 amino acids. Written as DNA, the CDR3 is TGTGCCAGCCACCGCGGCCCTTCCTATAATTCACCCCTCCACTTT. Amino acids: CASHRGPSYNSPLHF.